One TCR beta chain is described in this entry. Trimming pared 9 bases from V and 1 base from J, leaving 15 bases between. The CDR3 length is 14 residues. The germline gives CDR1 ENHRY, CDR2 SYGVKD. Sequencing used immunoSEQ multiplex PCR; TCRdb keeps in-frame clones, though not all of them. The data show around 100,000 clones, roughly 85% seen once. These data come from a study of blood T cell repertoires in COVID-19. Turning to the study itself: COVID-19 samples collected from the United States, Italy and Spain covered acute and convalescent phases.

The sequenced material came from peripheral blood. This clonotype was sampled from a human donor in a cohort sampled during active COVID-19. The chain couples TRBV10-3 to TRBJ1-1; D perhaps matches TRBD1 (6 bases). CDR3 amino acids: CAIISGDGNTEAFF. CDR3 nucleotide sequence: TGTGCCATTATATCAGGGGATGGGAACACTGAAGCTTTCTTT.